This T cell receptor (beta chain) is from a study of T cell responses to AZD1222 COVID-19 vaccine. Overall study findings and caveats: Spike-specific TCRs gained breadth and depth after people received two AZD1222 doses. Distributed over spike, vaccine-associated CD4 TCRs predominated at 160-218 and 743-854.

For this clone: Its antigen is unidentified.

Libraries were prepared by immunoSEQ multiplex PCR; TCRdb keeps only in-frame clonotypes and omits some of them. The repertoire has about 110,000 clones, around nine tenths of them found once; the top ten carry about 3%. The germline V gene encodes CDR1 SGDLS and CDR2 YYNGEE. V was pared by 4 bases and J by 5 bases, with 15 bases between. The CDR3 consists of 15 residues. This chain connects TRBV9 to TRBJ2-2; the D gene is possibly TRBD2 (7 bases). The specimen was peripheral blood, collected on day 0 of MenACWY control vaccination. The source of this sequence is an adult in good health. CDR3: CASSRRGGETGELFF. The CDR3 nucleotides read TGTGCCAGCAGCCGGAGAGGGGGGGAAACCGGGGAGCTGTTTTTT.